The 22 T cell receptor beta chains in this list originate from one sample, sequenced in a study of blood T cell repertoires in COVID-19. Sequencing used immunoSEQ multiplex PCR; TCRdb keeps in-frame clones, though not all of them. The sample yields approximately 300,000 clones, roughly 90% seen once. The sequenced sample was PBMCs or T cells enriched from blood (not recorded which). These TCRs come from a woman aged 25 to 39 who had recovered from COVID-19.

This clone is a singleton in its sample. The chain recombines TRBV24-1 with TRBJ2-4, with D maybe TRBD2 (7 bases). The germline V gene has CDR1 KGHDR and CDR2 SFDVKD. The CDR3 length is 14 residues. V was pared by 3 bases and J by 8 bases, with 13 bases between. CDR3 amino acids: CATSDPGGADIQYF. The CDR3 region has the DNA TGTGCCACCAGTGATCCTGGGGGGGCAGACATTCAGTACTTC.

As DNA, the CDR3 is TGTGCCAGCAGTTACGTAGCCAGGGGGTACTATGGCTACACCTTC. Translation: CASSYVARGYYGYTF. This chain uses TRBV6-5 with TRBJ1-2; 7 bases line up with TRBD1. The ends lost 2 bases at V and 3 bases at J; junction bases unmatched: 6. The germline gives CDR1 MNHEY, CDR2 SVGAGI. The CDR3 runs to 15 residues.

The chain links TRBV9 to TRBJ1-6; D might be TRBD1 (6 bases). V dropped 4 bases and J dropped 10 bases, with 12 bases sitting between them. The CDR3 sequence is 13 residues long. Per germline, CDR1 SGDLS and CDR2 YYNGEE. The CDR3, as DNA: TGTGCCAGCAGCCCAGGGACATCCTCACCCCTCCACTTT. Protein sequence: CASSPGTSSPLHF.

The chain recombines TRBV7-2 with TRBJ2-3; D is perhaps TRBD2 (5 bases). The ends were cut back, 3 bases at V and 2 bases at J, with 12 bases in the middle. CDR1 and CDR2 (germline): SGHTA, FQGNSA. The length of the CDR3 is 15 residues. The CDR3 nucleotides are TGTGCCAGCAGCTTTGGTATCGGGGACACAGATACGCAGTATTTT. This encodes CASSFGIGDTDTQYF.

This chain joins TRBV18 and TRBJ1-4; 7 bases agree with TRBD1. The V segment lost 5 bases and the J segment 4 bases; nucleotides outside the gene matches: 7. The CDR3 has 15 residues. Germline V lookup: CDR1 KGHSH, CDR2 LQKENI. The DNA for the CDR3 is TGTGCCAGCTCAATTCGACAGGGCTTTAATGAAAAACTGTTTTTT. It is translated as CASSIRQGFNEKLFF.

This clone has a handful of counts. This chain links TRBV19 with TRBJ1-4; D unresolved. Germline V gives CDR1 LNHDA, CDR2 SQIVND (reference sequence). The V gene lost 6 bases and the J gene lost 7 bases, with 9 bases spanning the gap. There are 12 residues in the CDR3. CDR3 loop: CASRSAGEKLFF. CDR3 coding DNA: TGTGCCAGTAGATCGGCGGGTGAAAAACTGTTTTTT.

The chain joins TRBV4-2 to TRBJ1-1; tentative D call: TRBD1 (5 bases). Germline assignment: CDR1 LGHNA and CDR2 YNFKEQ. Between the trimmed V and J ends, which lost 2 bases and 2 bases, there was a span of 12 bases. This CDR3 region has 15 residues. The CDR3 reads CASSQSEGLNTEAFF. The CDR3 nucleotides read TGTGCCAGCAGCCAATCGGAGGGGTTAAACACTGAAGCTTTCTTT.

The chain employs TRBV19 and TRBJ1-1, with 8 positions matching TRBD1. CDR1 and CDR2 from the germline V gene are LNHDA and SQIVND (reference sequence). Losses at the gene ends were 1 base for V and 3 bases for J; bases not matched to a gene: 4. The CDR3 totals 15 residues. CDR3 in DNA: TGTGCCAGTAGTATAGCAGGGGGCTTTGACACTGAAGCTTTCTTT. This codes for CASSIAGGFDTEAFF.

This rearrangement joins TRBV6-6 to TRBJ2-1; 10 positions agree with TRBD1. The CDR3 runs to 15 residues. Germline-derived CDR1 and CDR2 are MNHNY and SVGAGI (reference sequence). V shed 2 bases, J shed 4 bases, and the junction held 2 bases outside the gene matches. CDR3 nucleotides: TGTGCCAGCAGTTACGTGGGACAGGGGTACAATGAGCAGTTCTTC. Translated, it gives CASSYVGQGYNEQFF.

The CDR3 sequence is CASSESSGEGGYTF. As DNA, the CDR3 is TGTGCCAGCAGTGAAAGCTCAGGGGAGGGAGGCTACACCTTC. The chain is built from TRBV28 and TRBJ1-2; a possible D gene is TRBD1 (6 bases). CDR3 length: 14 residues. The V and J ends lost 5 bases and 8 bases respectively, with 18 bases between them. Germline V lookup: CDR1 MDHEN, CDR2 SYDVKM.

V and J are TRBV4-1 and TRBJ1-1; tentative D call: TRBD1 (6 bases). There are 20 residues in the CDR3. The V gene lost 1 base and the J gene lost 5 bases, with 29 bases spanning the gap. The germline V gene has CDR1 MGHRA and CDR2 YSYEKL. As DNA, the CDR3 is TGCGCCAGCAGCCAAGTCCTACCGTTTCGGGTGCGGGGGGCACAAACTGAAGCTTTCTTT. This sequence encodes CASSQVLPFRVRGAQTEAFF.

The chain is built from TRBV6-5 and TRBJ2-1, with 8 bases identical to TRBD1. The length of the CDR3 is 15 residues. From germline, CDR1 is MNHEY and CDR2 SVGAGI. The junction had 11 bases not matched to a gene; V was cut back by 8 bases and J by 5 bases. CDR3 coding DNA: TGTGCCAGCGAAACCGGGACAGGCTCGGACAATGAGCAGTTCTTC. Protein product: CASETGTGSDNEQFF.

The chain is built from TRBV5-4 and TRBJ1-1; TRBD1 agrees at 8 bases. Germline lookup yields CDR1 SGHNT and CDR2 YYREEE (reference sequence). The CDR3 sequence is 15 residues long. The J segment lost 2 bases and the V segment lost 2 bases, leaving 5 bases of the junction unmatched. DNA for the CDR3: TGTGCCAGCAGCTTTCTGGACAGGGCTAACACTGAAGCTTTCTTT. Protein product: CASSFLDRANTEAFF.

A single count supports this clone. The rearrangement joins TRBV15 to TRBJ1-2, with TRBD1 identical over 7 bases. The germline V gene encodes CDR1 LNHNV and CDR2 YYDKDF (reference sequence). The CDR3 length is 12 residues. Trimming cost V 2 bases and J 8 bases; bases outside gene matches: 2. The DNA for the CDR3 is TGTGCCACCAGCAGACTACAGGGGGGCTACACCTTC. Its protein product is CATSRLQGGYTF.

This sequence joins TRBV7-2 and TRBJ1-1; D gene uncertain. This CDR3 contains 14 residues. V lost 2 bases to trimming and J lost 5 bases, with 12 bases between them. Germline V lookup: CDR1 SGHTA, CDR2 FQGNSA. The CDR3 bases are TGTGCCAGCAGCTTAATTAACGGTCAAACTGAAGCTTTCTTT. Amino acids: CASSLINGQTEAFF.

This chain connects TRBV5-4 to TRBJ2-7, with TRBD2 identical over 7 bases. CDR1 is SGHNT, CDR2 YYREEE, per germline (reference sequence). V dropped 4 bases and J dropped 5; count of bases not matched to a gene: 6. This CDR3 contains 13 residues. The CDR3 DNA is TGTGCCAGCAGCATGAGCGGGATCGACGAGCAGTACTTC. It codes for CASSMSGIDEQYF.

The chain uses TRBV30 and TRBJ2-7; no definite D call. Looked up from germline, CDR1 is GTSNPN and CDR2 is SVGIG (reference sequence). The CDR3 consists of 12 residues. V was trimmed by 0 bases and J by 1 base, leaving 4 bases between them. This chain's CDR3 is CAWSVTSYEQYF. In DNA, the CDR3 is TGTGCCTGGAGTGTCACATCCTACGAGCAGTACTTC.

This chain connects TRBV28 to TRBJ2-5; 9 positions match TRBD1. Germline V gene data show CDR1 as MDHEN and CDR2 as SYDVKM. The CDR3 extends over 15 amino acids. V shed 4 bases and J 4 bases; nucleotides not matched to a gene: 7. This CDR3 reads CASSSPGTGLETQYF. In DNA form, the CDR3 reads TGTGCCAGCAGTTCACCCGGGACAGGGCTAGAGACCCAGTACTTC.

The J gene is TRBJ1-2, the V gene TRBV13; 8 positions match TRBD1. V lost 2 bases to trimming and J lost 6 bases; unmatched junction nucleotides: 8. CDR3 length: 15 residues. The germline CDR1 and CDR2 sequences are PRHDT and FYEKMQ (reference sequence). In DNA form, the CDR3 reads TGTGCCAGCAGCTTATGGCCAGGGGGCGATGATGGCTACACCTTC. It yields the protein CASSLWPGGDDGYTF.

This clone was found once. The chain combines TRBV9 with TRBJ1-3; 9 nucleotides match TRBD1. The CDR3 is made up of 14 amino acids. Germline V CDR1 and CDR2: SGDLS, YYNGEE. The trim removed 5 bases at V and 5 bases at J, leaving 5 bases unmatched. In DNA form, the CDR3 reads TGTGCCAGCAGTGGGACAGGGACGAGAAACACCATATATTTT. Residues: CASSGTGTRNTIYF.

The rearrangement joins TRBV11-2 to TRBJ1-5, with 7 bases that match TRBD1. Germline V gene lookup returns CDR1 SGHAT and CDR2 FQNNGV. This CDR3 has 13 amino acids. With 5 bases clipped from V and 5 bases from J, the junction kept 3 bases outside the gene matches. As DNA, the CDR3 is TGTGCCAGCAGCCATGACAGGGATCAGCCCCAGCATTTT. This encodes CASSHDRDQPQHF.

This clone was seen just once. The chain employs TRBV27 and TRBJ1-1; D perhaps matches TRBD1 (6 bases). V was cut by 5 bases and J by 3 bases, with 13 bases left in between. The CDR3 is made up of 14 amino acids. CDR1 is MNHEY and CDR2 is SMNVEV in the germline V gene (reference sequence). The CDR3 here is CASSPTGFYTEAFF. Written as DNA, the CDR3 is TGTGCCAGCAGTCCAACAGGGTTTTACACTGAAGCTTTCTTT.